The rows below give T cell receptor beta chains drawn from one sample of a study of OX40 agonist ivuxolimab in advanced cancers. Profiling relied on immunoSEQ multiplex PCR, and the TCRdb table lists in-frame clones only, not all of them. The sample carries around 25,000 clones, 83% recorded once. This material consisted of CD4+ or CD8+ T cells sorted from blood, taken in a trial of the OX40 agonist ivuxolimab. The origin of the receptors is an adult with an advanced solid tumor such as melanoma, head and neck, liver or kidney cancer. The CDR3 runs from the conserved cysteine through the conserved F or W. A D gene is named only where the DNA matches it firmly. Clone size is shown for a subset of rows, as once, few, many or a class of expanded clone.

TRBV11-3	few	NA	TRBJ2-2	CASSEDSYTGELFF	TGTGCCAGCAGCGAGGACTCCTACACCGGGGAGCTGTTTTTT
TRBV5-1	NA	NA	TRBJ2-3	CASRYGTDTQYF	TGCGCCAGCAGATATGGAACAGATACGCAGTATTTT
TRBV13	NA	TRBD2	TRBJ2-5	CASSPGTSGDQETQYF	TGTGCCAGCAGCCCGGGGACTAGCGGGGACCAAGAGACCCAGTACTTC
TRBV27	NA	NA	TRBJ1-2	CASSLLGNYGYTF	TGTGCCAGCAGTTTACTGGGGAACTATGGCTACACCTTC
TRBV4-2	NA	TRBD2	TRBJ2-5	CASSQGSGGAEWETQYF	TGTGCCAGCAGCCAAGGTAGCGGGGGGGCCGAGTGGGAGACCCAGTACTTC
TRBV19	NA	TRBD1	TRBJ2-7	CASGQGTYEQYF	TGTGCCAGTGGACAGGGAACCTACGAGCAGTACTTC
TRBV19	NA	NA	TRBJ2-1	CASSFGDYNEQFF	TGTGCCAGTAGTTTCGGAGACTACAATGAGCAGTTCTTC
TRBV14	NA	NA	TRBJ1-2	CASSQERTLYGYTF	TGTGCCAGCAGCCAAGAACGGACACTCTATGGCTACACCTTC
TRBV11-1	NA	NA	TRBJ2-1	CASSLVVGDTPRLNEQFF	TGTGCCAGCAGCTTAGTAGTGGGAGACACTCCACGCCTTAATGAGCAGTTCTTC
TRBV6-1	NA	TRBD1	TRBJ2-7	CASSEPAGTGTYEQYF	TGTGCCAGCAGCGAACCCGCCGGGACAGGGACCTACGAGCAGTACTTC
TRBV7-8	NA	NA	TRBJ2-3	CASSPDAASTDTQYF	TGTGCCAGCAGCCCCGACGCGGCTAGCACAGATACGCAGTATTTT
TRBV19	NA	TRBD1	TRBJ2-6	CASREGQGAGANVLTF	TGTGCCAGTAGGGAGGGACAGGGGGCTGGGGCCAACGTCCTGACTTTC
TRBV10-2	NA	NA	TRBJ1-1	CASSEGTEAFF	TGCGCCAGCAGTGAAGGTACAGAAGCTTTCTTT
TRBV10-2	NA	NA	TRBJ2-2	CATRSGELFF	TGCGCCACCAGGAGCGGGGAGCTGTTTTTT
TRBV5-8	NA	TRBD2	TRBJ2-7	CASSLTSGTYEQYF	TGTGCCAGCAGCTTGACTAGCGGGACCTACGAGCAGTACTTC
TRBV9	NA	NA	TRBJ2-5	CASSVSQGTQYF	TGTGCCAGCAGCGTTTCTCAGGGGACCCAGTACTTC
TRBV5-5	NA	NA	TRBJ2-7	CASSFVGAGGYEQYF	TGTGCCAGCAGCTTTGTTGGGGCTGGGGGCTACGAGCAGTACTTC
TRBV7-9	NA	NA	TRBJ2-7	CASSRNLRSEEQYF	TGTGCCAGCAGCCGCAACCTACGATCTGAAGAGCAGTACTTC
TRBV7-9	few	NA	TRBJ1-2	CASSPPVTGSGYTF	TGTGCCAGCAGCCCCCCGGTTACTGGGTCTGGCTACACCTTC
TRBV29-1	few	NA	TRBJ2-2	CSVEDLQLGPGELFF	TGCAGCGTTGAAGATCTTCAATTGGGTCCCGGGGAGCTGTTTTTT
TRBV6-1	medium-sized	TRBD2	TRBJ2-5	CASSEDEWREGIAETQYF	TGTGCCAGCAGTGAAGATGAGTGGCGGGAGGGCATCGCGGAGACCCAGTACTTC
TRBV19	NA	TRBD1	TRBJ1-1	CASSIGGQGTEAFF	TGTGCCAGTAGTATAGGAGGACAGGGCACTGAAGCTTTCTTT
TRBV29-1	NA	TRBD2	TRBJ2-7	CSVHAVAGVYEQYF	TGCAGCGTTCACGCGGTAGCGGGGGTCTACGAGCAGTACTTC
TRBV4-1	NA	NA	TRBJ1-5	CASSPYSGQPQHF	TGCGCCAGCAGCCCCTACTCCGGTCAGCCCCAGCATTTT
TRBV7-2	NA	TRBD1	TRBJ2-7	CASSYGTGVIYEQYF	TGTGCCAGCAGCTATGGGACAGGGGTAATTTACGAGCAGTACTTC
TRBV7-3	NA	NA	TRBJ1-2	CASSSAGNYGYTF	TGTGCCAGCAGCTCCGCGGGGAACTATGGCTACACCTTC
TRBV27	NA	NA	TRBJ1-2	CASSPGWDYGYTF	TGTGCCAGCAGCCCGGGGTGGGACTATGGCTACACCTTC
TRBV19	NA	NA	TRBJ2-7	CASSIGADPDHEQYF	TGTGCCAGTAGTATAGGGGCGGACCCGGACCACGAGCAGTACTTC
TRBV7-9	NA	NA	TRBJ1-1	CASSTTRLYSNTEAFF	TGTGCCAGCAGCACGACAAGACTCTATTCGAACACTGAAGCTTTCTTT
TRBV7-9	NA	NA	TRBJ2-7	CASSPGREQYF	TGTGCCAGCAGCCCAGGGAGGGAGCAGTACTTC
TRBV21-1	NA	NA	TRBJ2-5	CASSKEVPSALETQYF	TGTGCCAGCAGCAAAGAGGTCCCTAGCGCCTTGGAGACCCAGTACTTC
TRBV5-4	NA	NA	TRBJ2-7	CASSTRDGLSSYEQYF	TGTGCCAGCAGCACCCGGGACGGATTGAGCTCCTACGAGCAGTACTTC
TRBV9	NA	TRBD2	TRBJ2-7	CASSVGGEGYEQYF	TGTGCCAGCAGCGTCGGGGGGGAAGGCTACGAGCAGTACTTC
TRBV7-9	once	NA	TRBJ1-1	CASSLVGMVPSEAFF	TGTGCCAGCAGCTTAGTTGGGATGGTGCCCTCTGAAGCTTTCTTT
TRBV19	NA	NA	TRBJ2-1	CASSIDRAGSSYNEQFF	TGTGCCAGTAGTATAGATCGGGCAGGGAGCTCCTACAATGAGCAGTTCTTC
TRBV7-9	NA	NA	TRBJ1-2	CASSLSEGTFYGYTF	TGTGCCAGCAGCTTATCGGAGGGAACGTTCTATGGCTACACCTTC
TRBV13	NA	NA	TRBJ2-7	CASSSTLASKAGEQYF	TGTGCCAGCAGCTCCACCCTGGCCTCTAAAGCTGGCGAGCAGTACTTC
TRBV7-9	NA	TRBD2	TRBJ2-3	CASSPGPSGGTSTDTQYF	TGTGCCAGCAGCCCTGGGCCTAGCGGGGGGACTAGCACAGATACGCAGTATTTT
TRBV19	NA	NA	TRBJ1-1	CASSIERDTEAFF	TGTGCCAGTAGTATTGAGAGGGACACTGAAGCTTTCTTT
TRBV4-2	NA	NA	TRBJ1-3	CASSQEGEGLGGNTIYF	TGTGCCAGCAGCCAAGAAGGGGAGGGGCTGGGCGGAAACACCATATATTTT
TRBV19	few	NA	TRBJ1-1	CASRERKNTEAFF	TGTGCCAGTAGGGAGAGGAAAAACACTGAAGCTTTCTTT
TRBV19	medium-sized	NA	TRBJ1-6	CASSISNSPLHF	TGTGCCAGTAGTATCTCGAATTCACCCCTCCACTTT
TRBV5-6	NA	TRBD1	TRBJ1-2	CASSLEGYRGNGYGYTF	TGTGCCAGCAGCTTGGAAGGGTACAGGGGGAATGGGTATGGCTACACCTTC
TRBV2	NA	TRBD2	TRBJ2-7	CASRREAGGPYEQYF	TGTGCCAGCAGGAGGGAAGCGGGGGGGCCGTACGAGCAGTACTTC